The following is a TCR beta chain sequence with its context. The V gene's germline CDR1 is SGHRS and CDR2 YFSETQ. With 0 bases removed from V and 3 bases from J, the gap between germline ends came to 15 bases. The CDR3 covers 16 residues. Each PCR replicate run on unsorted PBMC took in 300 ng DNA, about 30,000 T cell genomes. Assay used: immunoSEQ multiplex PCR; TCRdb lists only in-frame clones, some missing. The sample shows around 530,000 clones, around 76% of them seen only once. The data were taken from a study of shared clonotypes between healthy human individuals. The receptor was derived from a woman aged 40-49 years in good health. Some clones in this sample may be carry-over from other donors' samples. Material for sequencing was PBMCs. This rearrangement joins TRBV5-1 to TRBJ1-2; D gene uncertain. The CDR3 DNA follows: TGCGCCAGCAGCTTGGACTCGCAGGCTCGGTACTATGGCTACACCTTC. Amino acid sequence: CASSLDSQARYYGYTF.